The present T cell receptor (beta chain) was sequenced within a study of blood T cell repertoires in COVID-19. Patients in Seattle were enrolled during active infection, then followed longitudinally. J lost 2 bases, V lost 8 bases, and 8 bases had no gene match. The length of the CDR3 is 15 residues. In the source study's methods: Counts of nucleated cells, estimated from reference gene primer amplification, were obtained. The method was immunoSEQ multiplex PCR; TCRdb's version includes in-frame clones alone and lacks a portion of them. The DNA was the basis for D and trimming; V, J and clone size are from that table. The sample holds around 140,000 clones, around 89% seen once.

The TCR sequence derives from a human donor with COVID-19, enrolled during active disease. The donor label of this sample is uncertain. V usage is TRBV23-1 and J usage is TRBJ2-3; 9 nucleotides match TRBD1. TRBV23-1 is an ORF for which the function is uncertain. The material sequenced was peripheral blood. Here the CDR3 reads CASGRDRVSTDTQYF. Written as DNA, the CDR3 is TGCGCCAGCGGCCGGGACAGGGTATCCACAGATACGCAGTATTTT.